This T cell receptor (beta chain) was sequenced for a study of chronic HIV infection and antiretroviral therapy. In TCRdb, the 5' RACE reads were re-called with MiXCR into one record per CDR3 protein. The sample includes just over 30,000 distinct CDR3 sequences, over 7% of them seen just once. V dropped 3 bases and J dropped 7 bases, with 16 bases sitting between them. CDR3 length: 15 residues. This receptor was taken from an adult who had HIV and had not received antiretroviral therapy, or was an uninfected healthy control (not recorded which). The sequencing input was peripheral blood. The chain combines TRBV23-1 with TRBJ1-5; D not certain. TRBV23-1 is designated an ORF whose function remains uncertain. The CDR3 sequence: CASSHPSFKGQPQHF. CDR3 nucleotide sequence: TGCGCCAGCAGTCACCCCTCATTCAAAGGGCAGCCCCAGCATTTT.